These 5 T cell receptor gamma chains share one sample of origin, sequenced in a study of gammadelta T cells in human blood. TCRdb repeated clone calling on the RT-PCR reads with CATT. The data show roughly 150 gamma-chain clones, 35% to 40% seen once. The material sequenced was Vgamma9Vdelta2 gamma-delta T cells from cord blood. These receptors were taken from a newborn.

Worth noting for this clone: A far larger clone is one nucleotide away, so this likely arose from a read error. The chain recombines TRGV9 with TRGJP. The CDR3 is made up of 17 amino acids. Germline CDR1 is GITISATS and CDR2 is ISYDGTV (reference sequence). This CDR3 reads CALWEVHGELGKKSKVF. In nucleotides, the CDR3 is TGTGCCTTGTGGGAGGTGCATGGAGAGTTGGGCAAAAAAAGCAAGGTATTT.

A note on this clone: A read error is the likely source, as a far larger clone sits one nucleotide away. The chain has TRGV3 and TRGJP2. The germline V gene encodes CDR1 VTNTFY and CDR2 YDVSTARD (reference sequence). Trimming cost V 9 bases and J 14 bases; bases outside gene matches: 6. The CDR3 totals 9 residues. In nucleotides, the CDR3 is TGTGCCACCAATCAAATCAAGACGTTT. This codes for CATNQIKTF.

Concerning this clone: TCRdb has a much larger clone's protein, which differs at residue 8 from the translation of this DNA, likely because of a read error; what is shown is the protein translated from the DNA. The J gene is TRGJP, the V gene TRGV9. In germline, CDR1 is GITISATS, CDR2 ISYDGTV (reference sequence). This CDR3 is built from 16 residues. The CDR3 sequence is CALWEVQQLGKKIKVF. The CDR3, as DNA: TGTGCCTTGTGGGAGGTGCAACAGTTGGGCAAAAAAATCAAGGTATTT.

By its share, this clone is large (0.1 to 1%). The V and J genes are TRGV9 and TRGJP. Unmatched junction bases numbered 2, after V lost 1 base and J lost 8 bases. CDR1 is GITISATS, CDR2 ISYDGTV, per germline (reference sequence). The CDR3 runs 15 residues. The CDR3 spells CALWEVQLGKKIKVF. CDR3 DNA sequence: TGTGCCTTGTGGGAGGTCCAGTTGGGCAAAAAAATCAAGGTATTT.

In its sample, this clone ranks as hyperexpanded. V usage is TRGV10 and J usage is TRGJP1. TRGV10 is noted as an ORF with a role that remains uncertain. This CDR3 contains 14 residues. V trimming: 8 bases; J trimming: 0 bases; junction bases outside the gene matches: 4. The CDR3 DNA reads TGTGCTGCGTGGGATTATACCACTGGTTGGTTCAAGATATTT. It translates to CAAWDYTTGWFKIF.